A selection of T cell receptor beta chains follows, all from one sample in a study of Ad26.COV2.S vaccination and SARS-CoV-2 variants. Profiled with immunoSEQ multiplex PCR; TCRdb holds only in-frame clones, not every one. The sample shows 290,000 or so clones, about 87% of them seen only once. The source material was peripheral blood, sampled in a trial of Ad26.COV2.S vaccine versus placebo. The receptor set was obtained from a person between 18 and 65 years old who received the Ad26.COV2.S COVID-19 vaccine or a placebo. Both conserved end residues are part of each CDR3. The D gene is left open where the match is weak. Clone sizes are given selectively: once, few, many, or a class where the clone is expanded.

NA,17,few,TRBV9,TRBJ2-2,TGTGCCAGCAGCGTGCTTGGCAGCGGCCCGAACACCGGGGAGCTGTTTTTT,CASSVLGSGPNTGELFF
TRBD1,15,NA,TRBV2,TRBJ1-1,TGTGCCAGCAGTGAGAACAGGGGCCCGAACACTGAAGCTTTCTTT,CASSENRGPNTEAFF
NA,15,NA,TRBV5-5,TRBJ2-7,TGTGCCAGCAGCTTTTTGCGGGACAGCTCCTACGAGCAGTACTTC,CASSFLRDSSYEQYF
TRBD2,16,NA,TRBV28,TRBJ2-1,TGTGCCAGCAGCATCTGGGGGGGAGGGAAAGTCAATGAGCAGTTCTTC,CASSIWGGGKVNEQFF
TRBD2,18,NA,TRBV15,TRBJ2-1,TGTGCCACCAGCAGAGCGGGGCTAGCGGGGGTTTTCTACAATGAGCAGTTCTTC,CATSRAGLAGVFYNEQFF
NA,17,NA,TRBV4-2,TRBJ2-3,TGTGCCAGCAGCCAAGATCTGGCCCCTCAGCGCACAGATACGCAGTATTTT,CASSQDLAPQRTDTQYF
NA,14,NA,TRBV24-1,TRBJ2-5,TGTGCCACCAGTGATTCGGGCCCTCTCGAGACCCAGTACTTC,CATSDSGPLETQYF
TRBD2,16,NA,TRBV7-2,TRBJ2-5,TGTGCCAGCAGCCTGAGACTAGCGGGGGGGCCGGAGACCCAGTACTTC,CASSLRLAGGPETQYF
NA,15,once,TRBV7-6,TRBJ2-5,TGTGCCAGCAGCTTAGCAAGGGGCAGGGTAGAGACCCAGTACTTC,CASSLARGRVETQYF
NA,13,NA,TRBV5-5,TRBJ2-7,TGTGCCAGCAGCCGTGTCCTACCCTACGAGCAGTACTTC,CASSRVLPYEQYF
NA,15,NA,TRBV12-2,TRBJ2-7,TGTGCAAGTCGCTTAGCCGACGACAGGTTCTACGAGCAGTACTTC,CASRLADDRFYEQYF
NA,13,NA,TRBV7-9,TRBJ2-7,TGTGCCAGCAGCTTAGAAAGTGCTGGCGAGCAGTACTTC,CASSLESAGEQYF
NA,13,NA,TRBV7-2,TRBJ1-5,TGTGCCAGCAGCCCGGGCCCCTTGGAAGCCCAGCATTTT,CASSPGPLEAQHF
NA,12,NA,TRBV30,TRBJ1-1,TGTGCCTGGAGTGTACAGAGCACTGAAGCTTTCTTT,CAWSVQSTEAFF
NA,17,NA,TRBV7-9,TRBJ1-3,TGTGCCAGCAGCCCCCCGATCGCAGGGCTTAGTGGAAACACCATATATTTT,CASSPPIAGLSGNTIYF
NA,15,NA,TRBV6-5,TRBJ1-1,TGTGCCAGCAAGCAACAGCCAGGGGAAGCGGCTGAAGCTTTCTTT,CASKQQPGEAAEAFF
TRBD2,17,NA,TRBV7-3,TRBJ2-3,TGTGCCAGCAGCTTATTAACTAGCGGGGGAGACACAGATACGCAGTATTTT,CASSLLTSGGDTDTQYF
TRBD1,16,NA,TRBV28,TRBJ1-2,TGTGCCAGCAGAACTCCGGGACAGGGGGCTGTCTATGGCTACACCTTC,CASRTPGQGAVYGYTF
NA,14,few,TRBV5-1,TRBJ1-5,TGCGCCAGCAGCTTGGGCCGGGAGGGACAGCCCCAGCATTTT,CASSLGREGQPQHF
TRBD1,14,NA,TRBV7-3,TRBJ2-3,TGTGCCAGCAGCCTCACAGGGGGTTCAGATACGCAGTATTTT,CASSLTGGSDTQYF
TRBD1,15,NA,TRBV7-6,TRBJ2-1,TGTGCCAGCAGCTTAGAGGGGGACAGTTACAATGAGCAGTTCTTC,CASSLEGDSYNEQFF
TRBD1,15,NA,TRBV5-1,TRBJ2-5,TGCGCCAGCAGCCCTCAGACAGGGGGCCAAGAGACCCAGTACTTC,CASSPQTGGQETQYF
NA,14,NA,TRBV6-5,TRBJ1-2,TGTGCCAGCAGTTACTCGACGACATACTATGGCTACACCTTC,CASSYSTTYYGYTF
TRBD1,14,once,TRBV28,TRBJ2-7,TGTGCCAGCAGTAGGACAGGGGCTGACTACGAGCAGTACTTC,CASSRTGADYEQYF
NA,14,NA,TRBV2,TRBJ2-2,TGTGCCAGCAGTTTCGGACCTCTCACCGGGGAGCTGTTTTTT,CASSFGPLTGELFF
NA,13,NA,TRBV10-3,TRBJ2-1,TGTGCCACCACGCCTAGCGCCGCTCGGGAGCAGTTCTTC,CATTPSAAREQFF
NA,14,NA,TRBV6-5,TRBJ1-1,TGTGCCAGCAGTTACTTGGGGGCTGTCGCTGAAGCTTTCTTT,CASSYLGAVAEAFF
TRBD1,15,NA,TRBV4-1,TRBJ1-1,TGCGCCAGCAGCTCCCGGACAGGGAAGAACACTGAAGCTTTCTTT,CASSSRTGKNTEAFF
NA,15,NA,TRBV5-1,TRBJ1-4,TGCGCCAGCAGCTCCCGAGGGAGTTCCAATGAAAAACTGTTTTTT,CASSSRGSSNEKLFF
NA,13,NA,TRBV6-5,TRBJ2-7,TGTGCCAGCAGTTACCGCGGGACCTACGAGCAGTACTTC,CASSYRGTYEQYF
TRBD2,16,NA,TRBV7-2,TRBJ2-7,TGTGCCAGCAGCTTAGGACTAGCGGGCAGCTCCTACGAGCAGTACTTC,CASSLGLAGSSYEQYF
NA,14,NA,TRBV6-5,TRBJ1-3,TGTGCCAGCAGTTACCAGAGCTCTGGAAACACCATATATTTT,CASSYQSSGNTIYF
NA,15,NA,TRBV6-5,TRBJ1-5,TGTGCCAGCCGTAGGGGCGCTTATAGCAATCAGCCCCAGCATTTT,CASRRGAYSNQPQHF
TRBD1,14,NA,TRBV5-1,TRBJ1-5,TGCGCCAGCAGCTTACAGGGGGGGAATCAGCCCCAGCATTTT,CASSLQGGNQPQHF
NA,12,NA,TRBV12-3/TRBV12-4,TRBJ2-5,TGTGCCAGCAGTTTCGTCTTCGGGACCCAGTACTTC,CASSFVFGTQYF
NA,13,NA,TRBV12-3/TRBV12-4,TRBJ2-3,TGTGCCAGCAGCCCCCTCCCCATCGATACGCAGTATTTT,CASSPLPIDTQYF
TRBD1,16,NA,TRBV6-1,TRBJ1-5,TGTGCCAGCAGTGAAAGGGACAGGGGGTACAATCAGCCCCAGCATTTT,CASSERDRGYNQPQHF
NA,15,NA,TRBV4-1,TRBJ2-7,TGCGCCAGCAGCCCACAAGGACGGGCCTCCTACGAGCAGTACTTC,CASSPQGRASYEQYF
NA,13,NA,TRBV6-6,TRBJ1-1,TGTGCCAGCAGTTACTCGGGAGGCACTGAAGCTTTCTTT,CASSYSGGTEAFF
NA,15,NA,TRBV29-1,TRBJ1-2,TGCAGCGTTGAAGGGTACGGGACCAGCGACTATGGCTACACCTTC,CSVEGYGTSDYGYTF